This T cell receptor beta chain was found in a study of T cell clonality in common variable immunodeficiency. Study observations and caveats: CVID subjects had higher TCRbeta clonality than healthy controls, most marked in about a third.

Clones were sequenced by immunoSEQ multiplex PCR, and TCRdb holds only the in-frame ones, with some missing. Singletons are absent from the sample, which has some 54,000 clones. Caucasian heritage predominated among both patients and controls. Blood samples were heparinized, roughly 5 to 9 ml per donor. Ten or more counts support this clone. The antigen is unknown. Coverage ceases 3 residues before the CDR3 finishes, and the germline J gene fills in the end. The CDR3 runs 13 residues. The V and J ends lost 5 bases and 5 bases, in that order; junction bases with no gene match: 7. From germline, CDR1 is DFQATT and CDR2 SNEGSKA (reference sequence).

The chain joins TRBV20-1 to TRBJ2-5; TRBD2 aligns across 8 bases. Specimen: peripheral blood mononuclear cells. The sequence came from a person aged 18-70 years in good health. CDR3 loop: CSAELAGRETQYF. CDR3 DNA (partial): TGCAGTGCTGAGCTAGCGGGTCGGGAGACC.